This T cell receptor beta chain was documented in a study of cytomegalovirus exposure and HLA in healthy donors. As concerns this clone: Its antigen is unidentified.

PCR involved 60 Vbeta and 13 Jbeta primers. Per the study methods: Later analysis identified tens of millions of unique TCR beta chains, roughly 11 million shared. The repertoire was sequenced with immunoSEQ multiplex PCR; TCRdb's copy has only in-frame clones and lacks some. From that table come the V and J calls and clone size; the DNA was used to work out D and trimming. The sample contains some 130,000 clones, approximately 82% of which appear only once. Donors likely had unrecorded immune exposures despite being nominally healthy when sampled. Findings and caveats of the study: Accurate HLA-A and HLA-B prediction from TCR beta sequences was reported for most subjects. Researchers counted around 180 TCR beta chains as cytomegalovirus-associated.

J was trimmed by 6 bases and V by 4 bases; bases with no gene match: 8. The CDR3 runs to 16 residues. CDR1 and CDR2 from the germline V gene are MDHEN and SYDVKM. The chain joins TRBV28 to TRBJ2-3; the match to TRBD2 covers 12 bases. Sequencing input: PBMCs. This clonotype was sampled from a man aged 45-65 years in good health and CMV-seronegative. This CDR3 is CASSSLLAGGLDTQYF. The CDR3 DNA sequence: TGTGCCAGCAGTTCCCTCCTAGCGGGGGGGTTGGATACGCAGTATTTT.